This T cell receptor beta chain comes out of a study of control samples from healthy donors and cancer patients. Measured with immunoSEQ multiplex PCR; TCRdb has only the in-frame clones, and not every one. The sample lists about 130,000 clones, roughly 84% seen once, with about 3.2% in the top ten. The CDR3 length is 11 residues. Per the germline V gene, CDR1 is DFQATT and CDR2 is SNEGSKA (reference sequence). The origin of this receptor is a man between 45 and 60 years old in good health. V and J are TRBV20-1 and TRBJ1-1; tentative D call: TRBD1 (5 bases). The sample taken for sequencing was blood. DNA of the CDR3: TGCAGGGCTCTTGGACAAACTGAAGCTTTCTTT. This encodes CRALGQTEAFF.